The clone carrying this T cell receptor (beta chain) has just a few counts. Its antigen is undetermined. The data belong to a study of cytomegalovirus exposure and HLA in healthy donors. Study-level background: From donors who were HLA-typed, an early data release held approximately 91 million unique TCRs. Study results and limitations: HLA alleles showed associations with some 17,000 TCR beta sequences in a later analysis, at a 0.05 false discovery rate.

The germline CDR1 and CDR2 sequences are MGHDK and SYGVNS. With 4 bases removed from V and 6 bases from J, the gap between germline ends came to 15 bases. This CDR3 region has 15 residues. The PCR employed 60 Vbeta primers together with 13 Jbeta primers. The method was immunoSEQ multiplex PCR; TCRdb's version includes in-frame clones alone and lacks a portion of them. The sample records 150,000 to 200,000 clones, about 80% being singletons. The receptor was derived from a man aged 50-60 years in good health and CMV-seropositive. Input material: PBMCs. The genes are TRBV25-1 and TRBJ2-2; D ambiguous. DNA of the CDR3: TGTGCCAGCAGTGCCCCGGATTCGACTCCCGGGGAGCTGTTTTTT. It encodes CASSAPDSTPGELFF.